This section outlines one T cell receptor beta chain sequence together with its context. Germline V gene data show CDR1 as SGHRS and CDR2 as YFSETQ. This CDR3 region has 12 residues. The V gene lost 5 bases and the J gene lost 2 bases, with 7 bases spanning the gap. In the study's own analysis: From reference gene primer amplification, estimates of nucleated cell counts were derived. Measured with immunoSEQ multiplex PCR; TCRdb has only the in-frame clones, and not every one. That table is the source of V, J and clone size, and D and trimming were worked out from the DNA. The repertoire includes 200,000 to 300,000 clones, more than 85% of them detected once, and over 4% sits in the top ten. This sample is part of a study of blood T cell repertoires in COVID-19. The cohort comprised adults aged about 18 to 90 years residing in 20 to 30 US areas.

This receptor was obtained from a woman aged 30 to 39 who had recovered from COVID-19. V usage is TRBV5-1 and J usage is TRBJ1-2, with a tentative D call TRBD1 (6 bases). The sample was PBMCs or T cells enriched from blood (not recorded which). Here the CDR3 DNA reads TGCGCCAGCAGGACAGGAAACTATGGCTACACCTTC. Translating it yields CASRTGNYGYTF.